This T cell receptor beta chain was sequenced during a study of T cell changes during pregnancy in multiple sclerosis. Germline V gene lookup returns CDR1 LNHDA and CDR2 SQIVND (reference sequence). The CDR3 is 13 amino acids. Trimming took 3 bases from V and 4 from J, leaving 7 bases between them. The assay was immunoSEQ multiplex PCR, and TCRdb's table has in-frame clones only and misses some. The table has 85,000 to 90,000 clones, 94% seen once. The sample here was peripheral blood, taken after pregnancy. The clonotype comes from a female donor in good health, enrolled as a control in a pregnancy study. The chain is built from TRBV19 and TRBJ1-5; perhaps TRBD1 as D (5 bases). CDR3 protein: CASSIPGNQPQHF. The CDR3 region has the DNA TGTGCCAGTAGTATCCCAGGGAATCAGCCCCAGCATTTT.